Listed here are 23 T cell receptor beta chains from one sample, sequenced in a study of post-analysis software for immune sequencing data. Study outcomes and limitations: TRBV segments more frequent in patients than in controls numbered roughly 5 and included TRBV5-6, TRBV5-1 and TRBV20-1.

These receptors have no known antigen. Libraries were made from TCR beta cDNA, and they carried unique molecular identifiers. TCRdb re-derived calls from the PCR reads in MiXCR, one entry per CDR3 protein. The sample holds roughly 800,000 distinct CDR3 sequences; 25% to 30% are singletons and the top ten take 0.5% to 0.6%. The sample was blood. Receptors were obtained from a girl aged 5 to 17 with multiple sclerosis.

This clonotype was observed a few times. This sequence joins TRBV29-1 and TRBJ1-1; D remains ambiguous. The germline V gene has CDR1 SQVTM and CDR2 ANQGSEA. The V end was cut by 6 bases, the J end by 5 bases, with 13 bases between. The CDR3 spans 12 residues. DNA of the CDR3: TGCAGCGTGGGCAGGACCTTGACTGAAGCTTTCTTT. Its translation: CSVGRTLTEAFF. Full variable domain (remainder filled in from reference TRBV29-1 and TRBJ1-1): SAVISQKPSRDICQRGTSLTIQCQVDSQVTMMFWYRQQPGQSLTLIATANQGSEATYESGFVIDKFPISRPNLTFSTLTVSNMSPEDSSIYLCSVGRTLTEAFFGQGTRLTVV.

This clonotype was detected only once. The chain couples TRBV19 to TRBJ1-1; TRBD1 is a possible D gene (5 bases). Germline V lookup: CDR1 LNHDA, CDR2 SQIVND (reference sequence). Trimming took off 5 bases at V and 3 bases at J, with 16 bases between the two ends. The CDR3 is 15 amino acids. CDR3 protein: CASSDPRGGDTEAFF. CDR3 bases: TGTGCCAGTAGTGACCCGAGGGGAGGGGACACTGAAGCTTTCTTT.

This clonotype showed up just once. The chain recombines TRBV6-5 with TRBJ2-5; 10 bases align to TRBD2. CDR1 and CDR2 from the germline V gene are MNHEY and SVGAGI. The CDR3 runs to 15 residues. Losses at the gene ends were 7 bases for V and 11 bases for J; bases not matched to a gene: 16. The CDR3 nucleotides are TGTGCCAGCACCTGGACTAGCGGAGCCTACAATGAGCAGTACTTC. Translated: CASTWTSGAYNEQYF.

The chain carries TRBV28 and TRBJ1-2; D unresolved. The V end lost 2 bases, the J end lost 6 bases, and 13 bases lay between the germline ends. The CDR3 covers 14 residues. Germline lookup yields CDR1 MDHEN and CDR2 SYDVKM. The CDR3 sequence: CASSLLPGRNGYTF. CDR3 DNA: TGTGCCAGCAGTTTACTCCCGGGGAGGAATGGCTACACCTTC.

This sequence joins TRBV7-9 and TRBJ1-2, with 7 bases that match TRBD1. Losses at the gene ends were 1 base for V and 5 bases for J; bases not matched to a gene: 7. This CDR3 contains 15 residues. Germline V gene data show CDR1 as SEHNR and CDR2 as FQNEAQ (reference sequence). The chain's CDR3 is CASSLGQGSWYGYTF. The DNA of the CDR3 is TGTGCCAGCAGCTTAGGACAGGGCTCGTGGTATGGCTACACCTTC.

In regard to this clonotype: A clone one base away is much larger, so this may be a read error. V and J are TRBV27 and TRBJ1-5; D unresolved. CDR1 MNHEY and CDR2 SMNVEV come from the germline V gene (reference sequence). V was cut by 2 bases and J by 1 base, with 3 bases left in between. The CDR3 is 13 residues long. The CDR3 DNA is TGTGCCAGCAGTTTACCCAGCAATCAGCCCCAGCATTTT. It encodes CASSLPSNQPQHF.

The J gene is TRBJ2-5, the V gene TRBV29-1; 12 positions match TRBD1. V was clipped by 7 bases and J by 5 bases; unmatched bases: 11. CDR3 length: 15 residues. Germline assignment: CDR1 SQVTM and CDR2 ANQGSEA. This CDR3 is CSGGKGQGAQETQYF. The CDR3 DNA reads TGCAGCGGTGGCAAGGGACAGGGGGCTCAGGAGACCCAGTACTTC.

The gene calls are TRBV25-1 and TRBJ2-3, with TRBD2 identical over 8 bases. Unmatched junction bases numbered 6, after V lost 1 base and J lost 0 bases. This CDR3 is 17 amino acids long. The V gene's germline CDR1 is MGHDK and CDR2 SYGVNS. The CDR3 spells CASSELRREGSTDTQYF. CDR3 coding DNA: TGTGCCAGCAGTGAATTGCGTCGGGAGGGAAGCACAGATACGCAGTATTTT.

V gene TRBV20-1 combines with J gene TRBJ1-5; 8 nucleotides match TRBD1. Trimming cost V 2 bases and J 3 bases; bases outside gene matches: 6. CDR1 is DFQATT and CDR2 is SNEGSKA in the germline V gene (reference sequence). This CDR3 contains 15 residues. The CDR3 DNA sequence: TGCAGTGCTAGAAAACAGGGGGGCATCAATCAGCCCCAGCATTTT. It yields the protein CSARKQGGINQPQHF.

The gene calls are TRBV4-2 and TRBJ1-1; D gene uncertain. The CDR3 is 14 amino acids. Germline lookup yields CDR1 LGHNA and CDR2 YNFKEQ. The germline V and J ends were trimmed by 4 bases and 0 bases, with 9 bases remaining between them. CDR3 sequence: CASSRWGLNTEAFF. DNA of the CDR3: TGTGCCAGCAGCCGTTGGGGTTTGAACACTGAAGCTTTCTTT.

V gene TRBV6-5 combines with J gene TRBJ1-2; perhaps TRBD1 as D (6 bases). The length of the CDR3 is 12 residues. Germline V gene data show CDR1 as MNHEY and CDR2 as SVGAGI. Trimming stripped 7 bases from V and 8 bases from J, with 14 bases between. The CDR3 is CASNPTGGGYTF. The CDR3 bases are TGTGCCAGCAATCCCACGGGGGGCGGCTACACCTTC.

The rearrangement uses TRBV13 and TRBJ2-3; D tentatively fits TRBD1 or TRBD2 (6 bases each). V was clipped by 4 bases and J by 0 bases, with 17 bases between them. The CDR3 loop spans 17 amino acids. Germline-derived CDR1 and CDR2 are PRHDT and FYEKMQ (reference sequence). CDR3: CASSSRRGISSTDTQYF. The CDR3 region has the DNA TGTGCCAGCAGCTCGAGGAGGGGGATCTCTAGCACAGATACGCAGTATTTT. Full variable domain (outside the CDR3, taken from reference TRBV13 and TRBJ2-3): AAGVIQSPRHLIKEKRETATLKCYPIPRHDTVYWYQQGPGQDPQFLISFYEKMQSDKGSIPDRFSAQQFSDYHSELNMSSLELGDSALYFCASSSRRGISSTDTQYFGPGTRLTVL.

This clonotype was observed many times. The V gene is TRBV4-1, the J gene TRBJ2-5, with a possible D match to TRBD1 (6 bases). The germline CDR1 and CDR2 sequences are MGHRA and YSYEKL. Trimming removed 3 bases at V and 2 bases at J, with 22 bases between. The CDR3 is 18 residues long. The CDR3 spells CASSQTIPTQGWQETQYF. CDR3 bases: TGCGCCAGCAGCCAGACCATTCCCACACAGGGTTGGCAAGAGACCCAGTACTTC.

This clonotype was seen repeatedly, ten times or more. J is TRBJ2-7 and V is TRBV3-1, with D hard to call. The CDR3 has 14 residues. Trimming took off 4 bases at V and 2 bases at J, with 12 bases between the two ends. CDR1 LGHDT and CDR2 YNNKEL come from the germline V gene (reference sequence). The CDR3 DNA sequence: TGTGCCAGCAGCCGTAAAACCGGGCCCTACGAGCAGTACTTC. It specifies CASSRKTGPYEQYF.

The chain joins TRBV12-3 or TRBV12-4 to TRBJ2-4; D could derive from TRBD1 or TRBD2 (5 bases each). This CDR3 is built from 15 residues. V was pared by 2 bases and J by 6 bases, with 14 bases between. The CDR3 DNA is TGTGCCAGCAGTTTACGTGGGGGAGAGGGAAACATTCAGTACTTC. It translates to CASSLRGGEGNIQYF.

The sample holds a few counts of this clonotype. The chain is built from TRBV20-1 and TRBJ2-1; TRBD1 might be the D (5 bases). The CDR3 is 13 amino acids. V dropped 3 bases and J dropped 8 bases, with 14 bases sitting between them. Germline CDR1 is DFQATT and CDR2 is SNEGSKA (reference sequence). CDR3 residues: CSASGQVGHEQFF. The CDR3 region has the DNA TGCAGTGCTAGTGGTCAGGTGGGGCATGAGCAGTTCTTC.

About this clonotype itself: A read error may be the cause here, since a much bigger clone is one base away. This chain uses TRBV20-1 with TRBJ2-3; D might be TRBD1 or TRBD2, each matching 5 bases. The CDR3 is 14 residues long. Trimming removed 6 bases at V and 2 bases at J, with 15 bases between. Germline-derived CDR1 and CDR2 are DFQATT and SNEGSKA (reference sequence). The chain's CDR3 is CSASGASTTDTQYF. Written as DNA, the CDR3 is TGCAGTGCCTCCGGGGCTAGCACCACAGATACGCAGTATTTT.

This clonotype was recorded many times. This chain connects TRBV29-1 to TRBJ2-6; the D gene is possibly TRBD1 (5 bases). Per the germline V gene, CDR1 is SQVTM and CDR2 is ANQGSEA. The CDR3 has 13 residues. The V end was cut by 6 bases, the J end by 1 base, with 7 bases between. The CDR3 bases are TGCAGCGTGAGGACATCTGGGGCCAACGTCCTGACTTTC. Translation gives CSVRTSGANVLTF.

The gene calls are TRBV12-3 or TRBV12-4 and TRBJ2-2; D possibly corresponds to TRBD2 (6 bases). V lost 7 bases, J lost 3 bases, and 12 bases lay in between. The CDR3 contains 14 residues. The CDR3 spells CASIAGLYTGELFF. As DNA, the CDR3 is TGTGCCAGCATTGCGGGACTTTACACCGGGGAGCTGTTTTTT.

This clonotype has a handful of counts. The rearrangement links TRBV28 to TRBJ1-2; 7 bases align to TRBD1. Germline values: CDR1 MDHEN, CDR2 SYDVKM. V was pared by 5 bases and J by 6 bases, with 0 bases of the junction left unmatched. The CDR3 is 11 residues long. The CDR3 loop is CASSQGDGYTF. The CDR3 coding sequence is TGTGCCAGCAGTCAGGGGGATGGCTACACCTTC.

The chain uses TRBV4-3 and TRBJ2-7, with 7 bases that match TRBD2. The germline V gene has CDR1 LGHNA and CDR2 YSLEER. After removal of 0 bases from V and 2 bases from J, the junction contained 4 bases not matched to a gene. This CDR3 spans 15 amino acids. CDR3 protein: CASSQDFGGTYEQYF. The CDR3 DNA reads as TGCGCCAGCAGCCAAGATTTCGGGGGGACCTACGAGCAGTACTTC.

The chain has TRBV9 and TRBJ2-1, with D unclear. V gave up 0 bases and J gave up 9 bases, with 7 bases separating them. This CDR3 region has 12 residues. The germline gives CDR1 SGDLS, CDR2 YYNGEE. CDR3 protein: CASSVDSIEQFF. The CDR3 nucleotides read TGTGCCAGCAGCGTAGATAGTATTGAGCAGTTCTTC.

This clonotype turned up a few times. This chain links TRBV7-2 with TRBJ2-6, with 7 bases that match TRBD1. Trimming at V came to 5 bases and at J to 3 bases, leaving 13 bases not matched to a gene. This CDR3 comprises 18 residues. CDR1 SGHTA and CDR2 FQGNSA come from the germline V gene. The chain's CDR3 is CASSPRDRVLGGANVLTF. CDR3 bases: TGTGCCAGCAGCCCCCGAGACAGGGTGTTGGGTGGGGCCAACGTCCTGACTTTC.